Listed here is a single T cell receptor beta chain. The antigen remains undetermined. The data were taken from a study of T cell responses to AZD1222 COVID-19 vaccine. Study-level points and caveats: Close to half of all spike-specific TCRs reportedly target regions of the variants that are unmutated. CD4 TCRs covered the whole spike, strongest at regions 160-218 and 743-854. A mostly white British donor set with more females was recruited, and clonal diversity was possibly underestimated.

The method was immunoSEQ multiplex PCR; TCRdb's version includes in-frame clones alone and lacks a portion of them. The profile shows around 69,000 clones, 84% of them singletons. Germline V lookup: CDR1 MNHNY, CDR2 SVGAGI (reference sequence). The CDR3 runs to 14 residues. Trimming left V 4 bases short and J 4 bases short, with 10 bases between. This chain links TRBV6-6 with TRBJ2-2, with D unclear. The receptor's source is an adult in good health. Here the sequenced sample was peripheral blood, taken on day 0 of AZD1222 vaccination. The DNA for the CDR3 is TGTGCCAGCAGTTCCGGTTGGGCCACCGGGGAGCTGTTTTTT. This codes for CASSSGWATGELFF.